The next 27 T cell receptor beta chains were all read from a single sample in a study of cytomegalovirus exposure and HLA in healthy donors. The PCR employed 60 Vbeta primers together with 13 Jbeta primers. The assay was immunoSEQ multiplex PCR, and TCRdb's table has in-frame clones only and misses some. The table shows fewer than 150,000 clones, with around three quarters occurring only once. What was sequenced was PBMCs. These receptor sequences come from a man in his forties in good health and CMV-seropositive.

This chain connects TRBV7-2 to TRBJ2-7; D remains unclear. Trimming shortened V by 8 bases and J by 2 bases, and 13 bases separated the two germline ends. Per the germline V gene, CDR1 is SGHTA and CDR2 is FQGNSA. The CDR3 is 13 residues long. The CDR3 nucleotides read TGTGCCAGCTGTACATTTCCGCCCTACGAGCAGTACTTC. Translation gives CASCTFPPYEQYF.

This chain connects TRBV11-2 to TRBJ1-2; TRBD1 might be the D (5 bases). There are 13 residues in the CDR3. With 0 bases removed from V and 8 bases from J, the gap between germline ends came to 10 bases. The germline gives CDR1 SGHAT, CDR2 FQNNGV. CDR3 sequence reads: CASSLDRAGGYTF. In DNA, the CDR3 is TGTGCCAGCAGCTTAGACAGGGCGGGGGGCTACACCTTC.

The sample holds a few counts of this clone. V usage is TRBV10-2 and J usage is TRBJ1-2; TRBD1 matches at 9 bases. The CDR3 spans 16 residues. The germline V gene encodes CDR1 WSHSY and CDR2 SAAADI. The V and J ends lost 3 bases and 7 bases, in that order; junction bases with no gene match: 12. CDR3 protein: CASSENRGRTDRGYTF. CDR3 coding DNA: TGCGCCAGCAGTGAAAACAGGGGGCGCACAGATCGTGGCTACACCTTC.

This chain uses TRBV5-6 with TRBJ2-1, with no clear D. This CDR3 has 19 residues. With 1 base removed from V and 4 bases from J, the gap between germline ends came to 24 bases. Germline V CDR1 and CDR2: SGHDT, YYEEEE. CDR3 residues: CASSLIGLEAPGKYNEQFF. The CDR3 region has the DNA TGTGCCAGCAGCTTGATCGGGTTAGAGGCCCCCGGCAAATACAATGAGCAGTTCTTC.

This clone was seen a few times. The gene calls are TRBV4-2 and TRBJ2-7; TRBD2 matches 7 bases. This CDR3 has 16 amino acids. The junction had 7 bases not matched to a gene; V was cut back by 2 bases and J by 0 bases. Germline assignment: CDR1 LGHNA and CDR2 YNFKEQ. CDR3 sequence: CASSQTAGSSSYEQYF. In DNA form, the CDR3 reads TGTGCCAGCAGCCAAACAGCGGGGTCGAGCTCCTACGAGCAGTACTTC.

V is TRBV18 and J is TRBJ2-3; 8 bases fit TRBD2. The CDR3 length is 16 residues. V dropped 3 bases and J dropped 0; count of bases not matched to a gene: 5. CDR1 is KGHSH and CDR2 is LQKENI in the germline V gene. The CDR3 bases are TGTGCCAGCTCACCGTTAGCGGGGATAAGCACAGATACGCAGTATTTT. Translation gives CASSPLAGISTDTQYF.

The table lists this clone with a few counts. The chain joins TRBV4-1 to TRBJ1-5; TRBD1 matches 8 bases. CDR1 and CDR2 from the germline V gene are MGHRA and YSYEKL. The CDR3 spans 15 residues. Unmatched junction bases numbered 6, after V lost 1 base and J lost 7 bases. The CDR3 loop is CASSQAEQGVQPQHF. The CDR3 DNA reads TGCGCCAGCAGCCAAGCGGAACAGGGGGTCCAGCCCCAGCATTTT.

The chain employs TRBV7-2 and TRBJ2-1; a weak D match, TRBD1 (5 bases). The germline CDR1 and CDR2 sequences are SGHTA and FQGNSA. This CDR3 spans 12 amino acids. V was shortened by 3 bases and J by 12 bases, with 12 bases between the two germline ends. CDR3: CASSFAGLGQFF. The CDR3 DNA reads TGTGCCAGCAGCTTTGCAGGGCTTGGGCAGTTCTTC. Full variable domain (outside the CDR3, taken from reference TRBV7-2 and TRBJ2-1): GAGVSQSPSNKVTEKGKDVELRCDPISGHTALYWYRQSLGQGLEFLIYFQGNSAPDKSGLPSDRFSAERTGGSVSTLTIQRTQQEDSAVYLCASSFAGLGQFFGPGTRLTVL.

This chain uses TRBV5-1 with TRBJ2-1; no definite D call. Germline CDR1 is SGHRS and CDR2 is YFSETQ. CDR3 length: 15 amino acids. Trimming took 4 bases from V and 0 from J, leaving 11 bases between them. CDR3 sequence: CASSPVLSSYNEQFF. CDR3 coding DNA: TGCGCCAGCAGCCCGGTCCTGAGCTCCTACAATGAGCAGTTCTTC.

The chain has TRBV11-2 and TRBJ2-2; D not certain. CDR3 length equals 17 residues. V was clipped by 1 base and J by 4 bases, with 16 bases between them. CDR1 and CDR2 (germline): SGHAT, FQNNGV. CDR3 region: CASSLVAGNRITGELFF. The CDR3 coding sequence is TGTGCCAGCAGCTTAGTGGCAGGCAATCGTATCACCGGGGAGCTGTTTTTT.

In DNA, the CDR3 is TGTGCCAGCAGTTACACCACAGGGTCGGACACTGAAGCTTTCTTT. Its protein is CASSYTTGSDTEAFF. The chain uses TRBV6-5 and TRBJ1-1; D is possibly TRBD1 (6 bases). The CDR3 is 15 amino acids. Between the trimmed V and J ends, which lost 2 bases and 3 bases, there was a span of 13 bases. The germline V gene has CDR1 MNHEY and CDR2 SVGAGI.

The chain couples TRBV6-5 to TRBJ2-7; TRBD2 agrees at 9 bases. The CDR3 runs 15 residues. CDR1 and CDR2 (germline): MNHEY, SVGAGI. V was pared by 7 bases and J by 7 bases, with 14 bases of the junction left unmatched. CDR3 coding DNA: TGTGCCAGCACCAACGAGCCGGGACTAGCCGTGGAGCAGTACTTC. Its protein product is CASTNEPGLAVEQYF.

The J gene is TRBJ1-4, the V gene TRBV5-6; D remains unclear. This CDR3 has 16 residues. Trimming removed 1 base at V and 4 bases at J, with 14 bases between. Per the germline V gene, CDR1 is SGHDT and CDR2 is YYEEEE. CDR3 in amino acids: CASSLNRRVGNEKLFF. In nucleotides, the CDR3 is TGTGCCAGCAGCTTGAACCGACGGGTGGGTAATGAAAAACTGTTTTTT. The full variable domain, in which reference TRBV5-6 and TRBJ1-4 provide the parts outside the CDR3, is DAGVTQSPTHLIKTRGQQVTLRCSPKSGHDTVSWYQQALGQGPQFIFQYYEEEERQRGNFPDRFSGHQFPNYSSELNVNALLLGDSALYLCASSLNRRVGNEKLFFGSGTQLSVL.

This chain joins TRBV9 and TRBJ2-7; D may be TRBD1 (6 bases). This CDR3 is built from 15 residues. The V gene lost 0 bases and the J gene lost 1 base, with 11 bases spanning the gap. Per germline, CDR1 SGDLS and CDR2 YYNGEE. CDR3 protein: CASSVGGTPSYEQYF. CDR3 DNA: TGTGCCAGCAGCGTAGGAGGGACACCGTCCTACGAGCAGTACTTC.

This sequence joins TRBV7-9 and TRBJ2-7; D is possibly TRBD1 (6 bases). This CDR3 comprises 16 residues. V lost 1 base to trimming and J lost 0 bases, with 13 bases between them. Germline CDR1 is SEHNR and CDR2 is FQNEAQ (reference sequence). CDR3 sequence reads: CASSLVGQSPSYEQYF. CDR3 sequence (DNA): TGTGCCAGCAGCTTAGTAGGACAGTCTCCCTCCTACGAGCAGTACTTC. The variable domain in full, completed from reference TRBV7-9 and TRBJ2-7, reads DTGVSQNPRHKITKRGQNVTFRCDPISEHNRLYWYRQTLGQGPEFLTYFQNEAQLEKSRLLSDRFSAERPKGSFSTLEIQRTEQGDSAMYLCASSLVGQSPSYEQYFGPGTRLTVT.

The sample holds one count of this clone. The chain is built from TRBV28 and TRBJ1-1; D is possibly TRBD1 (6 bases). Looked up from germline, CDR1 is MDHEN and CDR2 is SYDVKM. There are 15 residues in the CDR3. Deletions cut 4 bases from V and 9 bases from J, with 21 bases between. The CDR3 is CASSSTDSPLLQAFF. The DNA of the CDR3 is TGTGCCAGCAGTTCCACGGACAGTCCACTCCTCCAAGCTTTCTTT. The full variable domain, with the rest looked up from reference TRBV28 and TRBJ1-1, is DVKVTQSSRYLVKRTGEKVFLECVQDMDHENMFWYRQDPGLGLRLIYFSYDVKMKEKGDIPEGYSVSREKKERFSLILESASTNQTSMYLCASSSTDSPLLQAFFGQGTRLTVV.

This clone appeared a single time. The chain joins TRBV19 to TRBJ1-1; TRBD1 is a possible D gene (5 bases). Germline CDR1 is LNHDA and CDR2 is SQIVND (reference sequence). V lost 1 base to trimming and J lost 0 bases, with 12 bases between them. This CDR3 region has 16 residues. CDR3 DNA: TGTGCCAGTAGTATAGGCAGGGTCGTGGTGAACACTGAAGCTTTCTTT. Protein product: CASSIGRVVVNTEAFF.

This clone was observed a few times. The chain links TRBV4-3 to TRBJ1-4, with 7 bases matching TRBD1. This CDR3 comprises 15 residues. Germline V lookup: CDR1 LGHNA, CDR2 YSLEER. The V and J ends lost 2 bases and 6 bases, in that order; junction bases with no gene match: 6. The CDR3 reads CASSQYRGGDEKLFF. The CDR3 DNA is TGCGCCAGCAGCCAATACAGGGGTGGGGATGAAAAACTGTTTTTT.

The chain is built from TRBV6-1 and TRBJ2-3, with TRBD2 matching over 12 bases. The CDR3 has 16 amino acids. V dropped 1 base and J dropped 5; count of bases not matched to a gene: 4. Per germline, CDR1 MNHNS and CDR2 SASEGT. In DNA form, the CDR3 reads TGTGCCAGCAGTGAAGAACTAGCGGGGGGAATAGATACGCAGTATTTT. Its protein product is CASSEELAGGIDTQYF.

The J gene is TRBJ2-1, the V gene TRBV4-2, with unresolved D. This CDR3 contains 11 residues. Germline V gene lookup returns CDR1 LGHNA and CDR2 YNFKEQ. V was cut by 2 bases and J by 7 bases, with 3 bases left in between. CDR3 coding DNA: TGTGCCAGCAGCCAATCAAATGAGCAGTTCTTC. It translates to CASSQSNEQFF.

The V gene is TRBV7-6, the J gene TRBJ1-1, with D possibly TRBD1 on 5 matching bases. Germline assignment: CDR1 SGHVS and CDR2 FNYEAQ. V gave up 0 bases and J gave up 5 bases, with 13 bases separating them. The CDR3 is 15 amino acids. DNA of the CDR3: TGTGCCAGCAGCTTAGCACCCAGGGTAGAAACTGAAGCTTTCTTT. This sequence encodes CASSLAPRVETEAFF. Using reference TRBV7-6 and TRBJ1-1 for the parts outside the CDR3, the full variable domain is GAGVSQSPRYKVTKRGQDVALRCDPISGHVSLYWYRQALGQGPEFLTYFNYEAQQDKSGLPNDRFSAERPEGSISTLTIQRTEQRDSAMYRCASSLAPRVETEAFFGQGTRLTVV.

The rearrangement joins TRBV5-1 to TRBJ2-1, with 8 positions matching TRBD1. V lost 4 bases and J lost 4; bases outside the gene matches: 7. The germline V gene encodes CDR1 SGHRS and CDR2 YFSETQ. The CDR3 has 15 amino acids. The CDR3 here is CASSPQGVEYNEQFF. The CDR3 coding sequence is TGCGCCAGCAGCCCACAGGGGGTTGAATACAATGAGCAGTTCTTC.

The CDR3 DNA reads TGCGCCAGCAGGGTCCAGGGGTATGAAAAACTGTTTTTT. Protein sequence: CASRVQGYEKLFF. The V call is TRBV5-1, the J call TRBJ1-4; TRBD1 is a possible D gene (6 bases). Trimming shortened V by 5 bases and J by 6 bases, and 11 bases separated the two germline ends. Germline V gives CDR1 SGHRS, CDR2 YFSETQ. CDR3 length: 13 amino acids.

This chain links TRBV30 with TRBJ2-6; 7 nucleotides match TRBD1. The V and J ends lost 4 bases and 1 base, in that order; junction bases with no gene match: 16. The CDR3 is 19 residues long. The germline V gene has CDR1 GTSNPN and CDR2 SVGIG (reference sequence). DNA for the CDR3: TGTGCCTGGAAACCATCAGGGGGTCGTATGAGGTCTGGGGCCAACGTCCTGACTTTC. It is translated as CAWKPSGGRMRSGANVLTF.

This rearrangement joins TRBV7-6 to TRBJ2-1, with 7 bases matching TRBD2. The CDR3 is made up of 16 amino acids. V shed 3 bases, J shed 5 bases, and the junction held 10 bases outside the gene matches. Germline values: CDR1 SGHVS, CDR2 FNYEAQ. The CDR3 coding sequence is TGTGCCAGCAGCTTTTTGACGGCGGGAGCAAACAATGAGCAGTTCTTC. It specifies CASSFLTAGANNEQFF.

This sequence joins TRBV18 and TRBJ2-5; D is possibly TRBD1 (6 bases). Trimming stripped 2 bases from V and 1 base from J, with 14 bases between. There are 16 residues in the CDR3. The germline V gene has CDR1 KGHSH and CDR2 LQKENI. This CDR3 reads CASSPYLGAPQETQYF. The CDR3 DNA reads as TGTGCCAGCTCACCATATTTGGGGGCCCCCCAAGAGACCCAGTACTTC.

The genes are TRBV6-5 and TRBJ1-3; TRBD1 might be the D (6 bases). The CDR3 has 13 residues. Germline values: CDR1 MNHEY, CDR2 SVGAGI. The germline V and J ends were trimmed by 6 bases and 4 bases, with 10 bases remaining between them. The CDR3 spells CASRDSLGNTIYF. The DNA for the CDR3 is TGTGCCAGCAGGGACAGCTTAGGAAACACCATATATTTT.